The clone carrying this T cell receptor beta chain was detected only a few times. 60 Vbeta and 13 Jbeta primers were used in PCR. This table comes from immunoSEQ multiplex PCR, and its TCRdb copy is limited to in-frame clones, with some not included. Of about 130,000 clones in the sample, approximately 79% were seen once. This entry comes from a study of cytomegalovirus exposure and HLA in healthy donors. As for the study in general: Among about 179 million T cells, an earlier analysis found approximately 110 million unique TCR beta sequences.

The specimen sequenced was PBMCs. The TCR comes from a young man in good health and CMV-seropositive.

The CDR3 nucleotides are TGTGCCAGCAGCGGGCCTGAAGGGGCGGCTTTCTTT. This sequence encodes CASSGPEGAAFF. The V call is TRBV9, the J call TRBJ1-1; TRBD1 might be the D (5 bases). CDR1 SGDLS and CDR2 YYNGEE come from the germline V gene. V lost 3 bases to trimming and J lost 11 bases, with 14 bases between them. CDR3 size: 12 residues.